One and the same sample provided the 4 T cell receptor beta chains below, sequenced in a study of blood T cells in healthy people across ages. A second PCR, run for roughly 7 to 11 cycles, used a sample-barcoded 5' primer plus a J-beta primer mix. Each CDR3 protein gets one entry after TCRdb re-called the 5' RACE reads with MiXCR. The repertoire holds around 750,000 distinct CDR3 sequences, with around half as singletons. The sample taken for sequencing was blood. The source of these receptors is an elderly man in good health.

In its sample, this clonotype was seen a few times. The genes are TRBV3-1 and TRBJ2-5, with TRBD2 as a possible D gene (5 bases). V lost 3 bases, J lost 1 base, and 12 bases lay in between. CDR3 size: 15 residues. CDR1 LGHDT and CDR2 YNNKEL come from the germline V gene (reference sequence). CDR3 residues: CASSQRATIQETQYF. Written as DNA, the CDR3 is TGTGCCAGCAGCCAGAGGGCGACCATCCAAGAGACCCAGTACTTC.

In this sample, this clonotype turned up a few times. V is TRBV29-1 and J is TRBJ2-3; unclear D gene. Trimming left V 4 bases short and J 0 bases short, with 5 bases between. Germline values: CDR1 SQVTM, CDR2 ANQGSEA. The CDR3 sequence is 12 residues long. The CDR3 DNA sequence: TGCAGCGTTGGTGGGAGCACAGATACGCAGTATTTT. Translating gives CSVGGSTDTQYF.

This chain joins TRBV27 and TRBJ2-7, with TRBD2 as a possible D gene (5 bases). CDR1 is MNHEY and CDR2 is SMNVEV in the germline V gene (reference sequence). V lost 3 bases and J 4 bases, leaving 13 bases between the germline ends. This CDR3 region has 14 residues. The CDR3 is CASSFRGNGYEQYF. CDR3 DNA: TGTGCCAGCAGTTTTCGGGGAAATGGTTACGAGCAGTACTTC.

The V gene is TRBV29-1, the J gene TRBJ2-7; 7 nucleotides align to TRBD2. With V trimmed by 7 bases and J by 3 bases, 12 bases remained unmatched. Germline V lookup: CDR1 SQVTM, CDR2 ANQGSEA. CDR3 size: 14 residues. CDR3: CSAIFASGYYEQYF. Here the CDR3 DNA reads TGCAGCGCTATCTTCGCTAGCGGATACTACGAGCAGTACTTC.